What follows are 27 T cell receptor beta chains derived from one specimen sequenced in a study of T cells in localized non-small cell lung cancer. The repertoire was sequenced with immunoSEQ multiplex PCR; TCRdb's copy has only in-frame clones and lacks some. The table has about 35,000 clones, 92% seen once. Sequenced material: peripheral blood, taken before any cancer treatment. These receptor sequences come from a female donor over 55 with stage I lung adenocarcinoma.

The CDR3 DNA reads as TGTGCCAGCAGTGAACACGGGACAGGGGAATATAATTCACCCCTCCACTTT. Translating gives CASSEHGTGEYNSPLHF. J is TRBJ1-6 and V is TRBV6-1; 10 bases map to TRBD1. The CDR3 runs to 17 residues. Trimming at V came to 2 bases and at J to 4 bases, leaving 5 bases not matched to a gene. Germline V gene data show CDR1 as MNHNS and CDR2 as SASEGT.

V gene TRBV4-1 combines with J gene TRBJ1-4, with TRBD1 matching over 7 bases. J gave up 7 bases and V 1 base, and 6 bases lay outside the gene matches. Germline assignment: CDR1 MGHRA and CDR2 YSYEKL. CDR3 length: 15 amino acids. Here the CDR3 reads CASSQVGQGGEKLFF. The CDR3 nucleotides read TGCGCCAGCAGCCAAGTGGGCCAGGGGGGTGAAAAACTGTTTTTT.

The J gene is TRBJ1-2, the V gene TRBV18, with D tentatively TRBD1 (5 bases). V was cut by 4 bases and J by 7 bases, with 7 bases left in between. Germline lookup yields CDR1 KGHSH and CDR2 LQKENI. CDR3 length: 11 residues. CDR3 DNA: TGTGCCAGCTCACTAGGGGCTGGCTACACCTTC. Protein: CASSLGAGYTF.

This chain links TRBV5-5 with TRBJ1-1; no reliable D call. The ends were cut back, 4 bases at V and 6 bases at J, with 19 bases in the middle. From germline, CDR1 is SGHKS and CDR2 YYEKEE (reference sequence). The CDR3 has 15 amino acids. DNA for the CDR3: TGTGCCAGCAGCCCCACCGGGCCCTTGAGACCTGAAGCTTTCTTT. It encodes CASSPTGPLRPEAFF.

The chain links TRBV19 to TRBJ1-2, with D possibly TRBD1 on 6 matching bases. This CDR3 spans 14 amino acids. V was trimmed by 9 bases and J by 3 bases, leaving 17 bases between them. Germline V CDR1 and CDR2: LNHDA, SQIVND (reference sequence). The CDR3 protein is CASTGSDRYYGYTF. In DNA form, the CDR3 reads TGTGCCAGCACCGGCTCGGACAGATACTATGGCTACACCTTC.

The chain links TRBV25-1 to TRBJ1-1; 8 bases are shared with TRBD1. The V gene end was trimmed by 7 bases and the J gene end by 6 bases; junction bases not matched to a gene: 4. The germline V gene encodes CDR1 MGHDK and CDR2 SYGVNS. The CDR3 is 12 residues long. CDR3 DNA sequence: TGTGCCAGCACGGGACAGGTCGCTGAAGCTTTCTTT. Amino acids: CASTGQVAEAFF.

The chain carries TRBV5-1 and TRBJ1-2; D might be TRBD1 (5 bases). In germline, CDR1 is SGHRS, CDR2 YFSETQ. V was trimmed by 0 bases and J by 3 bases, leaving 9 bases between them. The CDR3 length is 14 residues. In DNA form, the CDR3 reads TGCGCCAGCAGCTTGGATGGGGCCGACTATGGCTACACCTTC. The encoded protein is CASSLDGADYGYTF.

This sequence joins TRBV5-4 and TRBJ1-1; no clear D gene. Trimming shortened V by 0 bases and J by 5 bases, and 8 bases separated the two germline ends. The CDR3 extends over 13 amino acids. CDR1 and CDR2 (germline): SGHNT, YYREEE (reference sequence). The CDR3 here is CASSLAEGTEAFF. The CDR3 DNA reads as TGTGCCAGCAGCTTGGCCGAAGGAACTGAAGCTTTCTTT.

The V call is TRBV2, the J call TRBJ2-7; a possible D gene is TRBD1 (6 bases). The CDR3 has 12 amino acids. Trimming took 6 bases from V and 1 from J, leaving 7 bases between them. CDR1 and CDR2 (germline): SNHLY, FYNNEI. This CDR3 reads CASRTGSYEQYF. In DNA form, the CDR3 reads TGTGCCAGCAGGACAGGTTCCTACGAGCAGTACTTC.

The chain has TRBV4-3 and TRBJ1-2; TRBD1 aligns across 9 bases. V lost 4 bases, J lost 1 base, and 7 bases stayed unmatched. CDR3 length equals 16 residues. CDR1 and CDR2 from the germline V gene are LGHNA and YSLEER. The CDR3 DNA is TGCGCCAGCAGCCGATTCCGGGACAGGGATAACTATGGCTACACCTTC. This codes for CASSRFRDRDNYGYTF.

The rearrangement joins TRBV19 to TRBJ1-5; D gene uncertain. The CDR3 extends over 12 amino acids. V was trimmed by 6 bases and J by 7 bases, leaving 10 bases between them. CDR1 LNHDA and CDR2 SQIVND come from the germline V gene (reference sequence). Written as DNA, the CDR3 is TGTGCCAGTAGGAGTGGTGGCCAGCCCCAGCATTTT. This sequence encodes CASRSGGQPQHF.

The chain employs TRBV25-1 and TRBJ2-5, with TRBD1 matching 7 bases. The length of the CDR3 is 15 residues. With 4 bases clipped from V and 0 bases from J, the junction kept 5 bases outside the gene matches. Germline V lookup: CDR1 MGHDK, CDR2 SYGVNS. This chain's CDR3 is CASSARDRYQETQYF. DNA of the CDR3: TGTGCCAGCAGTGCCCGGGACAGATACCAAGAGACCCAGTACTTC.

The chain's CDR3 is CASSLIRQASYGYTF. The CDR3 DNA sequence: TGTGCCAGCAGCTTAATACGGCAGGCCAGCTATGGCTACACCTTC. This chain joins TRBV11-2 and TRBJ1-2; D unresolved. Trimming cost V 2 bases and J 4 bases, with 14 bases left between them. Germline CDR1 is SGHAT and CDR2 is FQNNGV. The CDR3 is 15 amino acids.

The chain is built from TRBV7-2 and TRBJ2-5; D remains unclear. V was clipped by 0 bases and J by 5 bases, with 13 bases between them. Germline CDR1 reads SGHTA; CDR2 reads FQGNSA. The CDR3 sequence is 15 residues long. Here the CDR3 DNA reads TGTGCCAGCAGCTTAGCACGTGACCCTGGGGAGACCCAGTACTTC. Protein sequence: CASSLARDPGETQYF.

The chain employs TRBV5-6 and TRBJ1-4, with 12 bases fitting TRBD1. The CDR3 sequence is 18 residues long. The V and J ends lost 4 bases and 5 bases, in that order; junction bases with no gene match: 12. Germline CDR1 reads SGHDT; CDR2 reads YYEEEE. This chain's CDR3 is CASSRLGTGGAGNEKLFF. CDR3 coding DNA: TGTGCCAGCAGCCGGCTTGGGACAGGGGGCGCGGGGAATGAAAAACTGTTTTTT.

The CDR3 DNA reads as TGTGCCAGCAGCTTGGAGGCAGGGGCAGGCTACACCTTC. Protein sequence: CASSLEAGAGYTF. The V call is TRBV5-4, the J call TRBJ1-2; the D gene is possibly TRBD1 (6 bases). The CDR3 contains 13 residues. The V end was cut by 0 bases, the J end by 8 bases, with 11 bases between. Per germline, CDR1 SGHNT and CDR2 YYREEE (reference sequence).

The CDR3 nucleotides are TGTGCCAGCAGGGGGGGACTAGCGCAATACGAGCAGTACTTC. It specifies CASRGGLAQYEQYF. The rearrangement joins TRBV6-1 to TRBJ2-7; TRBD2 agrees at 10 bases. This CDR3 has 14 residues. Germline CDR1 and CDR2: MNHNS and SASEGT. With V trimmed by 6 bases and J by 4 bases, 6 bases remained unmatched.

This rearrangement joins TRBV15 to TRBJ1-4; D is undetermined. Germline V CDR1 and CDR2: LNHNV, YYDKDF (reference sequence). The CDR3 has 14 residues. V shed 3 bases and J shed 5 bases, with 10 bases lying between them. CDR3 DNA: TGTGCCACCAGCAGCTTTGAAAGGAATGAAAAACTGTTTTTT. Protein sequence: CATSSFERNEKLFF.

This clone has a handful of counts. V gene TRBV29-1 combines with J gene TRBJ2-7; D not certain. CDR1 SQVTM and CDR2 ANQGSEA come from the germline V gene. This CDR3 is 13 amino acids long. Trimming left V 7 bases short and J 0 bases short, with 13 bases between. CDR3 DNA sequence: TGCAGCGGCTATAACACGGGCTCCTACGAGCAGTACTTC. Translating it yields CSGYNTGSYEQYF.

The J gene is TRBJ1-3, the V gene TRBV9; no clear D gene. Germline lookup yields CDR1 SGDLS and CDR2 YYNGEE. This CDR3 is built from 15 residues. The V end was cut by 0 bases, the J end by 6 bases, with 13 bases between. The CDR3 sequence: CASSVDLGQANTIYF. The DNA for the CDR3 is TGTGCCAGCAGCGTAGATCTTGGTCAGGCAAACACCATATATTTT. Complete variable domain (other parts from reference TRBV9 and TRBJ1-3): DSGVTQTPKHLITATGQRVTLRCSPRSGDLSVYWYQQSLDQGLQFLIQYYNGEERAKGNILERFSAQQFPDLHSELNLSSLELGDSALYFCASSVDLGQANTIYFGEGSWLTVV.

The V call is TRBV30, the J call TRBJ1-3; TRBD1 matches 8 bases. With V trimmed by 5 bases and J by 6 bases, 6 bases remained unmatched. CDR1 GTSNPN and CDR2 SVGIG come from the germline V gene (reference sequence). This CDR3 contains 13 residues. The CDR3 sequence is CAWGTGGENTIYF. DNA for the CDR3: TGTGCCTGGGGTACAGGGGGAGAAAACACCATATATTTT.

In its sample, this clone was seen a few times. The V and J genes are TRBV7-2 and TRBJ1-6, with 8 bases matching TRBD1. With 3 bases clipped from V and 10 bases from J, the junction kept 11 bases outside the gene matches. The CDR3 spans 16 residues. CDR1 and CDR2 from the germline V gene are SGHTA and FQGNSA. DNA for the CDR3: TGTGCCAGCAGCTTCGGGTCGACAGGGGTACCCTCACCCCTCCACTTT. This encodes CASSFGSTGVPSPLHF.

V usage is TRBV30 and J usage is TRBJ2-5; TRBD2 matches at 8 bases. The CDR3 extends over 15 amino acids. Germline values: CDR1 GTSNPN, CDR2 SVGIG (reference sequence). Trimming took 0 bases from V and 5 from J; bases not matched to a gene: 8. The CDR3 bases are TGTGCCTGGAGTGTGGAACGGGGGGGCCCCGAGACCCAGTACTTC. Protein product: CAWSVERGGPETQYF.

Here the CDR3 reads CASSTPGLAGQETQYF. The CDR3 DNA sequence: TGCGCCAGCAGCACACCGGGACTAGCGGGACAAGAGACCCAGTACTTC. This chain joins TRBV5-1 and TRBJ2-5; 13 bases map to TRBD2. Germline V gives CDR1 SGHRS, CDR2 YFSETQ. Trimming at V came to 4 bases and at J to 2 bases, leaving 5 bases not matched to a gene. This CDR3 is built from 16 residues.

This rearrangement joins TRBV30 to TRBJ1-5, with D perhaps TRBD1 (5 bases). The V end was cut by 6 bases, the J end by 0 bases, with 18 bases between. Looked up from germline, CDR1 is GTSNPN and CDR2 is SVGIG (reference sequence). The CDR3 is made up of 16 amino acids. CDR3 nucleotides: TGTGCCTGCGGTCTAGGAGTGGGGGGTAGCAATCAGCCCCAGCATTTT. This encodes CACGLGVGGSNQPQHF. Full variable domain (rest looked up from reference TRBV30 and TRBJ1-5): SQTIHQWPATLVQPVGSPLSLECTVEGTSNPNLYWYRQAAGRGLQLLFYSVGIGQISSEVPQNLSASRPQDRQFILSSKKLLLSDSGFYLCACGLGVGGSNQPQHFGDGTRLSIL.

This clone was detected once. An end of the junction differs from the germline gene, which may be a read error. V usage is TRBV4-1 and J usage is TRBJ1-2; 7 bases are shared with TRBD1. CDR3 length equals 13 residues. CDR1 is MGHRA, CDR2 YSYEKL, per germline. CDR3 DNA: TGCGCCAGCAGCGATAGGGACAGCTCCACTTCCCTCTTC. The encoded protein is CASSDRDSSTSLF.

This clone was seen only once. The chain employs TRBV5-1 and TRBJ2-5; TRBD2 aligns across 13 bases. The CDR3 is made up of 16 amino acids. The V segment lost 2 bases and the J segment 5 bases; nucleotides outside the gene matches: 6. Germline V gene lookup returns CDR1 SGHRS and CDR2 YFSETQ. In DNA, the CDR3 is TGCGCCAGCAGCTTACTAGCGGGGGGGCCTGGGGAGACCCAGTACTTC. Amino acids: CASSLLAGGPGETQYF.